The 3 T cell receptor beta chains listed next were all sequenced from one sample in a study of radiotherapy plus CTLA-4 blockade in lung cancer. TCRdb's table, derived via immunoSEQ multiplex PCR, lists solely in-frame clones and lacks some. The sample comprises about 62,000 clones, 76% of which are singletons, and around 2.8% rests with the top ten. The sequenced sample was peripheral blood, obtained from a patient treated with radiotherapy plus ipilimumab. These receptors originate from a human donor with non-small cell lung cancer who had a complete response to radiotherapy plus ipilimumab.

This clone was picked up a small number of times. The genes are TRBV7-2 and TRBJ1-5; 8 bases map to TRBD1. Germline V CDR1 and CDR2: SGHTA, FQGNSA. Trimming removed 1 base from V and 6 bases from J; junction bases left unmatched: 8. CDR3 length: 16 residues. In DNA, the CDR3 is TGTGCCAGCAGCTTAGGCGTGGCAGGGGGCGGTCAGCCCCAGCATTTT. Encoded protein: CASSLGVAGGGQPQHF.

Here the CDR3 DNA reads TGTGCCAGCAGCTTAGACCGGGGGACCTTCAGCATGGTCACTGAAGCTTTCTTT. This translates into CASSLDRGTFSMVTEAFF. This rearrangement joins TRBV7-9 to TRBJ1-1; D possibly corresponds to TRBD1 (5 bases). In germline, CDR1 is SEHNR, CDR2 FQNEAQ (reference sequence). V dropped 1 base and J dropped 4 bases, with 22 bases sitting between them. The length of the CDR3 is 18 residues.

The J gene is TRBJ1-1, the V gene TRBV28; TRBD1 is a possible D gene (6 bases). The V gene's germline CDR1 is MDHEN and CDR2 SYDVKM. Trimming stripped 9 bases from V and 3 bases from J, with 17 bases between. The CDR3 loop spans 14 amino acids. CDR3 sequence reads: CASVDTGKDTEAFF. The CDR3 region has the DNA TGTGCCAGTGTCGACACAGGGAAGGACACTGAAGCTTTCTTT.